The T cell receptor (beta chain) described here comes from a study of neurological immune-mediated disorders. Study-level results: The most TCR clonal expansion was seen in HTLV-1-associated myelopathy, whereas the least was seen in multiple sclerosis, below the level in healthy controls.

Each CDR3 protein gets one entry after TCRdb re-called the 5' RACE reads with MiXCR. The sample carries 27,000 or so distinct CDR3 sequences, roughly 20% recorded once. Healthy control participants comprised blood bank volunteers in Maryland, USA. Stored at -80 C, 2 million PBMCs were the source of the unsorted libraries. This CDR3 region has 14 residues. V lost 1 base to trimming and J lost 6 bases; unmatched junction nucleotides: 3. The germline V gene encodes CDR1 LGHDT and CDR2 YNNKEL (reference sequence). As for this clonotype: The antigen is unknown.

Sequenced: PBMCs. The receptor was isolated from a woman between 55 and 75 years old in good health. The genes are TRBV3-1 and TRBJ2-1, with TRBD2 matching 7 bases. CDR3 amino acids: CASSQGGSFNEQFF. Written as DNA, the CDR3 is TGTGCCAGCAGCCAAGGCGGGAGTTTCAATGAGCAGTTCTTC.